The 25 T cell receptor beta chains below come from one sample, sequenced in a study of shared clonotypes between healthy human individuals. Some clones are missing from TCRdb's copy, which holds only in-frame ones; the method was immunoSEQ multiplex PCR. The sample carries about 1 million clones, about three quarters recorded once. Sequences were obtained from memory CD4+ T cells sorted from blood. The sample's subset: CD45RA-negative fraction. The receptors stem from a man aged 18 to 29 in good health.

The rearrangement joins TRBV7-2 to TRBJ2-4, with TRBD2 as a possible D gene (5 bases). Trimming left V 4 bases short and J 7 bases short, with 11 bases between. This CDR3 is 13 amino acids long. CDR1 and CDR2 (germline): SGHTA, FQGNSA. The CDR3 DNA is TGTGCCAGCAGCTCCTTTCGCGGGAACATTCAGTACTTC. Translating it yields CASSSFRGNIQYF.

Notes on this clone: Other DNA sequences from this sample encode an identical CDR3 as well. J is TRBJ2-1 and V is TRBV4-3, with D perhaps TRBD1 (5 bases). V was clipped by 0 bases and J by 4 bases, with 7 bases between them. CDR3 size: 14 residues. Germline CDR1 reads LGHNA; CDR2 reads YSLEER. The CDR3 nucleotides are TGCGCCAGCAGCCAAGACGCAGGGTACAATGAGCAGTTCTTC. It is translated as CASSQDAGYNEQFF.

Remarks on this clone: Other nucleotide sequences in the sample specify the same CDR3. This sequence joins TRBV18 and TRBJ2-7, with 8 bases fitting TRBD1. Trimming cost V 2 bases and J 5 bases; bases outside gene matches: 5. CDR3 length equals 14 residues. Germline assignment: CDR1 KGHSH and CDR2 LQKENI. The CDR3 nucleotides are TGTGCCAGCTCACCAGGGCAGGGGGCGAACGAGCAGTACTTC. Amino acids: CASSPGQGANEQYF.

The V call is TRBV5-1, the J call TRBJ2-1; D might be TRBD1 or TRBD2, each matching 6 bases. Germline V gives CDR1 SGHRS, CDR2 YFSETQ. This CDR3 has 15 residues. V lost 4 bases and J 5 bases, leaving 16 bases between the germline ends. CDR3 region: CASSPLAGHNNEQFF. The DNA for the CDR3 is TGCGCCAGCAGCCCTCTCGCGGGACATAACAATGAGCAGTTCTTC.

The rearrangement uses TRBV5-1 and TRBJ2-2; TRBD1 might be the D (6 bases). Germline lookup yields CDR1 SGHRS and CDR2 YFSETQ. CDR3 length: 17 amino acids. V dropped 5 bases and J dropped 0 bases, with 17 bases sitting between them. The CDR3 nucleotides read TGCGCCAGCAGGGTCGTATTTGGGGGCGCGAACACCGGGGAGCTGTTTTTT. This encodes CASRVVFGGANTGELFF. Looking up the rest from reference TRBV5-1 and TRBJ2-2 gives the full variable domain: KAGVTQTPRYLIKTRGQQVTLSCSPISGHRSVSWYQQTPGQGLQFLFEYFSETQRNKGNFPGRFSGRQFSNSRSEMNVSTLELGDSALYLCASRVVFGGANTGELFFGEGSRLTVL.

Note on this clone: The same CDR3 can be traced to other DNA sequences in this sample. V usage is TRBV5-4 and J usage is TRBJ2-2; TRBD2 might be the D (6 bases). Trimming shortened V by 2 bases and J by 3 bases, and 8 bases separated the two germline ends. The germline V gene has CDR1 SGHNT and CDR2 YYREEE (reference sequence). The CDR3 spans 14 residues. The CDR3: CASSFGGYTGELFF. The CDR3 nucleotides read TGTGCCAGCAGCTTTGGGGGGTACACCGGGGAGCTGTTTTTT.

This clone was picked up one time. This CDR3 is also generated by other DNA sequences in the sample. V gene TRBV20-1 combines with J gene TRBJ2-3; maybe TRBD1 (6 bases). Per germline, CDR1 DFQATT and CDR2 SNEGSKA (reference sequence). The CDR3 consists of 11 residues. V lost 3 bases to trimming and J lost 5 bases, with 6 bases between them. The chain's CDR3 is CSARDRDTQYF. The CDR3 bases are TGCAGTGCTAGGGACAGAGATACGCAGTATTTT.

This chain links TRBV5-6 with TRBJ1-4; the match to TRBD1 covers 8 bases. J was trimmed by 1 base and V by 3 bases; bases with no gene match: 8. CDR1 and CDR2 (germline): SGHDT, YYEEEE. CDR3 length: 17 residues. The CDR3 region is CASSSDRTGKTNEKLFF. Here the CDR3 DNA reads TGTGCCAGCAGCTCGGACCGGACAGGGAAAACTAATGAAAAACTGTTTTTT.

Details on this clone: Germline is not matched at one junction end, which may reflect a read error. This same CDR3 is encoded by further DNA sequences in the sample. This chain links TRBV18 with TRBJ1-6, with TRBD1 matching over 7 bases. The length of the CDR3 is 15 residues. The germline V gene encodes CDR1 KGHSH and CDR2 LQKENI. CDR3 sequence reads: CASSPGGEVNSPLHF. The CDR3 DNA sequence: TGTGCCAGTTCACCAGGGGGAGAGGTTAATTCACCCCTCCACTTT.

The chain has TRBV6-1 and TRBJ1-1; the D is unclear. CDR1 MNHNS and CDR2 SASEGT come from the germline V gene. Trimming left V 3 bases short and J 0 bases short, with 8 bases between. This CDR3 has 14 amino acids. In DNA, the CDR3 is TGTGCCAGCAGTGACGTGGTAGTGAACACTGAAGCTTTCTTT. Its translation is CASSDVVVNTEAFF.

The rearrangement uses TRBV4-1 and TRBJ2-3; unclear D gene. Per the germline V gene, CDR1 is MGHRA and CDR2 is YSYEKL. The CDR3 has 12 residues. Trimming pared 5 bases from V and 2 bases from J, leaving 5 bases between. This chain's CDR3 is CASSGSTDTQYF. CDR3 coding DNA: TGCGCCAGCAGCGGCTCCACAGATACGCAGTATTTT.

This clone has only one observation. The chain uses TRBV7-2 and TRBJ2-3; possibly TRBD1 for D (5 bases). Germline V gene sequence: CDR1 SGHTA, CDR2 FQGNSA. This CDR3 region has 14 residues. Trimming cost V 4 bases and J 4 bases, with 12 bases left between them. CDR3: CASSSLGLADTQYF. The CDR3 region has the DNA TGTGCCAGCAGCTCCCTGGGGCTCGCAGATACGCAGTATTTT.

The chain carries TRBV11-2 and TRBJ2-2; D uncertain. The CDR3 runs to 12 residues. CDR1 SGHAT and CDR2 FQNNGV come from the germline V gene. V was trimmed by 5 bases and J by 9 bases, leaving 10 bases between them. The CDR3 region has the DNA TGTGCCAGCAGCCCTTTTGGCTGGGAGCTGTTTTTT. This encodes CASSPFGWELFF.

The chain uses TRBV10-3 and TRBJ2-7, with D perhaps TRBD1 (6 bases). Germline V gene sequence: CDR1 ENHRY, CDR2 SYGVKD. CDR3 length: 17 residues. V was clipped by 0 bases and J by 0 bases, with 15 bases between them. The CDR3 DNA reads as TGTGCCATCAGTGAGTCAAGTGACAGGTTCCGCTCCTACGAGCAGTACTTC. It is translated as CAISESSDRFRSYEQYF.

This sequence joins TRBV19 and TRBJ1-2; D remains ambiguous. The CDR3 spans 13 residues. Between the trimmed V and J ends, which lost 6 bases and 3 bases, there was a span of 11 bases. Germline-derived CDR1 and CDR2 are LNHDA and SQIVND (reference sequence). The CDR3 DNA reads as TGTGCCAGTAGGGGAGCGTCTGACTATGGCTACACCTTC. Its protein is CASRGASDYGYTF.

The chain is built from TRBV11-2 and TRBJ2-3; TRBD2 aligns across 10 bases. From germline, CDR1 is SGHAT and CDR2 FQNNGV. With V trimmed by 0 bases and J by 6 bases, 9 bases remained unmatched. CDR3 length equals 17 residues. CDR3 sequence: CASSLEASGSAFDTQYF. CDR3 bases: TGTGCCAGCAGCTTAGAAGCTAGCGGGAGCGCCTTCGATACGCAGTATTTT.

V is TRBV7-3 and J is TRBJ2-7; D ambiguous. V lost 5 bases and J 6 bases, leaving 11 bases between the germline ends. This CDR3 comprises 12 residues. The germline V gene encodes CDR1 SGHTA and CDR2 FQGTGA. CDR3 sequence: CASSPDISEQYF. CDR3 DNA: TGTGCCAGCAGCCCCGATATTTCCGAGCAGTACTTC.

This clone appeared a single time. The rearrangement joins TRBV7-2 to TRBJ2-7; 7 nucleotides agree with TRBD1. CDR1 is SGHTA, CDR2 FQGNSA, per germline. CDR3 length: 15 amino acids. J was trimmed by 0 bases and V by 0 bases; bases with no gene match: 2. The CDR3 sequence is CASSLAGTDSYEQYF. DNA of the CDR3: TGTGCCAGCAGCTTAGCCGGGACAGACTCCTACGAGCAGTACTTC.

The rearrangement uses TRBV6-5 and TRBJ2-7; D gene ambiguous. Germline V gene data show CDR1 as MNHEY and CDR2 as SVGAGI. V was trimmed by 2 bases and J by 6 bases, leaving 8 bases between them. This CDR3 is 12 amino acids long. CDR3 sequence (DNA): TGTGCCAGCAGTTACAGACACGGCGAGCAGTACTTC. It encodes CASSYRHGEQYF.

The chain uses TRBV18 and TRBJ1-1; D might be TRBD1 (5 bases). CDR1 is KGHSH, CDR2 LQKENI, per germline. This CDR3 has 15 amino acids. Trimming took 1 base from V and 2 from J, leaving 11 bases between them. For the CDR3, the DNA is TGTGCCAGCTCACCACTCGGGACGGTCAACACTGAAGCTTTCTTT. This codes for CASSPLGTVNTEAFF.

The chain joins TRBV6-6 to TRBJ2-7; 7 bases agree with TRBD2. With V trimmed by 7 bases and J by 4 bases, 13 bases remained unmatched. Per the germline V gene, CDR1 is MNHNY and CDR2 is SVGAGI (reference sequence). This CDR3 is 15 amino acids long. The CDR3 DNA sequence: TGTGCCAGCACCTCTAGGAGCCAAGCGGGGTACGAGCAGTACTTC. It translates to CASTSRSQAGYEQYF.

The V gene is TRBV7-2, the J gene TRBJ1-6; D ambiguous. The CDR3 runs to 14 residues. The V end was cut by 1 base, the J end by 7 bases, with 8 bases between. From germline, CDR1 is SGHTA and CDR2 FQGNSA. CDR3 in amino acids: CASSLEFFNSPLHF. The CDR3 nucleotides read TGTGCCAGCAGCTTAGAATTCTTCAATTCACCCCTCCACTTT. Supplemented by reference TRBV7-2 and TRBJ1-6, the full variable domain reads GAGVSQSPSNKVTEKGKDVELRCDPISGHTALYWYRQSLGQGLEFLIYFQGNSAPDKSGLPSDRFSAERTGGSVSTLTIQRTQQEDSAVYLCASSLEFFNSPLHFGNGTRLTVT.

The V call is TRBV11-2, the J call TRBJ2-1; 10 positions agree with TRBD2. This CDR3 is built from 15 residues. With V trimmed by 2 bases and J by 5 bases, 3 bases remained unmatched. Looked up from germline, CDR1 is SGHAT and CDR2 is FQNNGV. In DNA, the CDR3 is TGTGCCAGCAGCTTACAACTAGCGGGGAACAATGAGCAGTTCTTC. It yields the protein CASSLQLAGNNEQFF.

This sequence joins TRBV14 and TRBJ1-2; tentatively, D is TRBD1 (6 bases). The germline V gene has CDR1 SGHDN and CDR2 FVKESK. V shed 1 base and J shed 7 bases, with 13 bases lying between them. The CDR3 loop spans 14 amino acids. CDR3 nucleotides: TGTGCCAGCAGCCAAGGGGGGGGGCTCGTTGGCTACACCTTC. The encoded protein is CASSQGGGLVGYTF.

The chain uses TRBV2 and TRBJ2-3, with 14 bases identical to TRBD2. This CDR3 is 16 amino acids long. The V and J ends lost 10 bases and 8 bases, in that order; junction bases with no gene match: 14. Germline assignment: CDR1 SNHLY and CDR2 FYNNEI. The CDR3, as DNA: TGTGCCACGGGGCTGGGACTAGCGGGGGCAAAGGGTACGCAGTATTTT. It translates to CATGLGLAGAKGTQYF.